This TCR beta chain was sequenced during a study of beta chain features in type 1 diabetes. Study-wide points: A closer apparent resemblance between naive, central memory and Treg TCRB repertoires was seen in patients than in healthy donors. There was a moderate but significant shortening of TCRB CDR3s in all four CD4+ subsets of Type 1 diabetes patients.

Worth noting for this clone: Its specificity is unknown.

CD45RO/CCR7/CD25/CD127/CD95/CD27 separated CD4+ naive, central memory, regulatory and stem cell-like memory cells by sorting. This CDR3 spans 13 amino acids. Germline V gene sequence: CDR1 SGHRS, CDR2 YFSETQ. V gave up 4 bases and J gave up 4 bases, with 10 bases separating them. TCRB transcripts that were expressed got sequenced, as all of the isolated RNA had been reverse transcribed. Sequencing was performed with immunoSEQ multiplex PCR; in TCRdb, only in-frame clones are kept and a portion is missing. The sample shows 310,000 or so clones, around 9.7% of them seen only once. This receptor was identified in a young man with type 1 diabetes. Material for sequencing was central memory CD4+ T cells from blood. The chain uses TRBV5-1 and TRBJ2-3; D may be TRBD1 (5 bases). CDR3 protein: CASSDQGPDTQYF. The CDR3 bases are TGCGCCAGCAGCGACCAGGGCCCAGATACGCAGTATTTT.